This T cell receptor (beta chain) was sequenced for a study of human T cells and chemical hapten exposure. This clonotype was seen at least ten times. Its antigen is undetermined. Points from the study as a whole: Patch test score rose with PT1 expanded TCRs, significant at 8, 16, 32, not 4.

TCRdb reanalysed the RACE reads using MiXCR and keeps one entry per CDR3 protein. The data hold about 40,000 distinct CDR3 sequences, with 10% to 13% observed a single time. The time point here: pre-sensitization, week 0. The treatment is: therapeutic diphenylcyclopropenone sensitization with weekly scalp DPC. This CDR3 region has 13 residues. CDR1 is MNHNY, CDR2 SVGAGI, per germline (reference sequence). Between the trimmed V and J ends, which lost 4 bases and 2 bases, there was a span of 8 bases. The chain links TRBV6-6 to TRBJ1-2, with a possible D match to TRBD1 (5 bases). The clonotype comes from a man aged 25 to 45 with alopecia areata. Some clones in this sample may be carry-over from other donors' samples. The material sequenced was whole blood, taken in connection with sensitization to the hapten diphenylcyclopropenone (DPC). CDR3 bases: TGTGCCAGCAGTTCCCCAGGGAACTATGGCTACACCTTC. It codes for CASSSPGNYGYTF.